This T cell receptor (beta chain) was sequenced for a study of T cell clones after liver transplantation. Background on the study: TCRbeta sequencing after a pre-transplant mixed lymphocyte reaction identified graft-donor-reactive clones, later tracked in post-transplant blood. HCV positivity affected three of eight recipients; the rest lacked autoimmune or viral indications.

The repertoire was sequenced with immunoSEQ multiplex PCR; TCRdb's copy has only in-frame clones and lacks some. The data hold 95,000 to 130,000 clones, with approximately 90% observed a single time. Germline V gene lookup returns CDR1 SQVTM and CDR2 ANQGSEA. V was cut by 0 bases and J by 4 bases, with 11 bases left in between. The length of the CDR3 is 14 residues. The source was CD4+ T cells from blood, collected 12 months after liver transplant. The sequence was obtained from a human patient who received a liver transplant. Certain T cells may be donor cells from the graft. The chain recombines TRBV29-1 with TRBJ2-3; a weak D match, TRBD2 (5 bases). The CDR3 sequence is CSVEEGESADTQYF. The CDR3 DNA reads TGCAGCGTTGAAGAGGGAGAGAGCGCAGATACGCAGTATTTT.